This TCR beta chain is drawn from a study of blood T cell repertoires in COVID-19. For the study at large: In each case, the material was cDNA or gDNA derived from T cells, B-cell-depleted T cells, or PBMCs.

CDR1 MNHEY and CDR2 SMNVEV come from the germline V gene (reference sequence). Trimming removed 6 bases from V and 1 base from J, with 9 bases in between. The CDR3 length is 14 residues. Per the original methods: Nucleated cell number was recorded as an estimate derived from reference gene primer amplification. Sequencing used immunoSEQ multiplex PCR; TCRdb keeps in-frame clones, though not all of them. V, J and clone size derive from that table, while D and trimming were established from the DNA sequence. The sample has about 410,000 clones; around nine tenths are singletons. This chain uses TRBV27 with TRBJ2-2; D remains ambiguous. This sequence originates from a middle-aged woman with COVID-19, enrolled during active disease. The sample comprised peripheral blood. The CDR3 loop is CASRAYWNTGELFF. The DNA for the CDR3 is TGTGCCAGCAGAGCCTACTGGAACACCGGGGAGCTGTTTTTT.